Listed here is a single T cell receptor (beta chain). As yet, its antigen is unknown. These data come from a study of cytomegalovirus exposure and HLA in healthy donors. Study-level findings and limits: Later genetic work tied a missense DCLRE1C variant to beta-chain V and J trimming. Segments of the TCR beta V type were, in most cases, productive about 87% or about 30% of the time in an earlier analysis.

The PCR contained 60 Vbeta and 13 Jbeta primers. The table came from immunoSEQ multiplex PCR; TCRdb's copy has only in-frame clones and leaves some out. The table has about 110,000 clones, approximately 84% seen once. V shed 3 bases and J 9 bases; nucleotides not matched to a gene: 21. The CDR3 has 20 amino acids. The germline V gene has CDR1 SGHRS and CDR2 YFSETQ. The chain recombines TRBV5-1 with TRBJ2-1; the match to TRBD2 covers 13 bases. The sequencing sample was made of PBMCs. This clonotype was obtained from a man aged 30 to 45 in good health and CMV-seronegative. CDR3 DNA sequence: TGCGCCAGCAGCTCCCGGACTAGCGGGAGAAGCTGGAACGGGTTACCTGAGCAGTTCTTC. Its translation: CASSSRTSGRSWNGLPEQFF.